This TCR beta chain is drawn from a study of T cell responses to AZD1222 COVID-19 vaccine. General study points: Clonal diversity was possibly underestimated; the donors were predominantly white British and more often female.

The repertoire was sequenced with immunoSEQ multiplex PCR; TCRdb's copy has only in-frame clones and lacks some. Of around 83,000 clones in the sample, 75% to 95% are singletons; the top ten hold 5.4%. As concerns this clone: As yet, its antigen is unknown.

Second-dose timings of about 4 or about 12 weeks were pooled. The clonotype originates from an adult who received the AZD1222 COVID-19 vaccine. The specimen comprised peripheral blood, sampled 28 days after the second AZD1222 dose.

CDR3 DNA sequence: TGTGCCAGCAGCTTAGTGCGTGGGTACAGCTCCTACGAGCAGTACTTC. It codes for CASSLVRGYSSYEQYF. The rearrangement links TRBV7-2 to TRBJ2-7; D gene unclear. Between the trimmed V and J ends, which lost 1 base and 0 bases, there was a span of 13 bases. The CDR3 is 16 amino acids. Germline V gives CDR1 SGHTA, CDR2 FQGNSA.